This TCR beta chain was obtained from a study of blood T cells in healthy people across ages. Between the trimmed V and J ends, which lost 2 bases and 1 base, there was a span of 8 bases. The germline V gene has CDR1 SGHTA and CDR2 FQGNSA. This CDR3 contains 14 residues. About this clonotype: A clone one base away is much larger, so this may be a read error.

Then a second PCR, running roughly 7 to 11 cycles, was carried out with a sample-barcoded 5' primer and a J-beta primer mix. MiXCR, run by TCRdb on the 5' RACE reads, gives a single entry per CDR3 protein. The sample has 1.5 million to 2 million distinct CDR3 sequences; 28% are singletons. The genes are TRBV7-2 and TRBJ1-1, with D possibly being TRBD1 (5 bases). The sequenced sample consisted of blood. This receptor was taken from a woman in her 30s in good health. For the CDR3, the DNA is TGTGCCAGCAGCTTACATGGGGCGAACACTGAAGCTTTCTTT. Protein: CASSLHGANTEAFF.